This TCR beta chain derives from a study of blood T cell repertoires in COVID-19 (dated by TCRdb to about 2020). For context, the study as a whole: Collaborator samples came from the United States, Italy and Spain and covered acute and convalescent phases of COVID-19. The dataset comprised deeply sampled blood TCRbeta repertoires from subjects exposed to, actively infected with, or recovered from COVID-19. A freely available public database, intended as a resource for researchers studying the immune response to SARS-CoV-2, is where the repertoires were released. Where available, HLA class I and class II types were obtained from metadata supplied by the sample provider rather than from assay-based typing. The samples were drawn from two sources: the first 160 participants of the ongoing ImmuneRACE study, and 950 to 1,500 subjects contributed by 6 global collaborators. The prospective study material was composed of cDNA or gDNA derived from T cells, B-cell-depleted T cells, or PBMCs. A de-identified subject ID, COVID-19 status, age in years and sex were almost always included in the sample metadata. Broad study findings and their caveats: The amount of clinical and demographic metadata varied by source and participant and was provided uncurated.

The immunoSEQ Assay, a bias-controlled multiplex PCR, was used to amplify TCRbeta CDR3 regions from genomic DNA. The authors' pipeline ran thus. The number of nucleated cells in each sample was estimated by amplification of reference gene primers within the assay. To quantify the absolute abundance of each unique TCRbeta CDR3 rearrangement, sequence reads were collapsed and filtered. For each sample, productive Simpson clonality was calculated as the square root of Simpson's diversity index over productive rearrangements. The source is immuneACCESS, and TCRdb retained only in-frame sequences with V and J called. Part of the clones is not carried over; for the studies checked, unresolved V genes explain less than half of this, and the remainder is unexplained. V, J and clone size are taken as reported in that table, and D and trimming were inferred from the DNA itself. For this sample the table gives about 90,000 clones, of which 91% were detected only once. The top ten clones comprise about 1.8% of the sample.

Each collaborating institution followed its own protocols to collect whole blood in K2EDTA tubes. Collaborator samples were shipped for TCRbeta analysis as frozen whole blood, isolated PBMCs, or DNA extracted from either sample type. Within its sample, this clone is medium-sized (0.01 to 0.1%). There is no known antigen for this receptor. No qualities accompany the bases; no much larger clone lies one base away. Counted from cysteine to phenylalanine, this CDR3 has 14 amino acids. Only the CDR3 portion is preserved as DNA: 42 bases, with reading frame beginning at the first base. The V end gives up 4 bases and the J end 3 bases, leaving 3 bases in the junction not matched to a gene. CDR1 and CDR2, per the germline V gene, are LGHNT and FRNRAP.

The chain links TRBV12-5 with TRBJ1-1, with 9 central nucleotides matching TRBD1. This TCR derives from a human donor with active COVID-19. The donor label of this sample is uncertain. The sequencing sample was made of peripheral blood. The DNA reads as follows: TGTGCTAGTGGTTCAGGACAGGGGCACACTGAAGCTTTCTTT. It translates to CASGSGQGHTEAFF.